The 21 T cell receptor beta chains given below trace back to one sample, sequenced in a study of blood T cell repertoires in COVID-19. Produced via immunoSEQ multiplex PCR; TCRdb's table is partial and in-frame only. The sample lists 90,000 to 100,000 clones, roughly 90% occurring once. Sequencing was done on a sample of peripheral blood. The receptors were sampled from a man over 45 with COVID-19, enrolled during active disease.

This chain connects TRBV28 to TRBJ2-1, with unresolved D. This CDR3 has 13 residues. V lost 2 bases, J lost 5 bases, and 7 bases lay in between. Germline CDR1 and CDR2: MDHEN and SYDVKM. CDR3 DNA sequence: TGTGCCAGCAGTTTACCCCAGAACAATGAGCAGTTCTTC. As protein: CASSLPQNNEQFF.

The J gene is TRBJ1-2, the V gene TRBV2; weak D call: TRBD1 (6 bases). Germline lookup yields CDR1 SNHLY and CDR2 FYNNEI. The CDR3 totals 14 residues. V dropped 5 bases and J dropped 1 base, with 11 bases sitting between them. This CDR3 is CASSQTGVNYGYTF. The CDR3 DNA is TGTGCCAGCAGTCAGACAGGCGTTAACTATGGCTACACCTTC.

The chain combines TRBV19 with TRBJ1-2; possible D gene TRBD1, 5 bases. V was clipped by 3 bases and J by 3 bases, with 11 bases between them. This CDR3 is 14 amino acids long. CDR1 LNHDA and CDR2 SQIVND come from the germline V gene (reference sequence). The chain's CDR3 is CASSIGRRDYGYTF. For the CDR3, the DNA is TGTGCCAGTAGTATTGGGCGCAGGGACTATGGCTACACCTTC.

The rearrangement joins TRBV29-1 to TRBJ2-7; TRBD1 matches at 7 bases. Germline V CDR1 and CDR2: SQVTM, ANQGSEA. CDR3 length: 10 amino acids. The V gene end was trimmed by 7 bases and the J gene end by 7 bases; junction bases not matched to a gene: 4. Here the CDR3 reads CSARGTEQYF. CDR3 coding DNA: TGCAGCGCCAGGGGGACGGAGCAGTACTTC.

The chain couples TRBV19 to TRBJ2-1; 7 nucleotides match TRBD1. This CDR3 spans 16 amino acids. V lost 3 bases, J lost 8 bases, and 13 bases stayed unmatched. The V gene's germline CDR1 is LNHDA and CDR2 SQIVND (reference sequence). As DNA, the CDR3 is TGTGCCAGTAGTATGATCCGAGCGACAGGGTATTATGAGCAGTTCTTC. Residues: CASSMIRATGYYEQFF.

The genes are TRBV27 and TRBJ1-2, with a tentative D call TRBD1 (5 bases). The germline V and J ends were trimmed by 7 bases and 5 bases, with 32 bases remaining between them. Germline CDR1 and CDR2: MNHEY and SMNVEV (reference sequence). The CDR3 covers 19 residues. The DNA of the CDR3 is TGTGCCAGCACCCCTCGTAAATCATCGGAGGAGGGGAGGTGGTATGGCTACACCTTC. Its translation: CASTPRKSSEEGRWYGYTF.

The rearrangement joins TRBV24-1 to TRBJ2-1; D remains unclear. Germline assignment: CDR1 KGHDR and CDR2 SFDVKD. V lost 0 bases and J lost 10, with 9 bases in between. The CDR3 is made up of 13 amino acids. CDR3 loop: CATSDLPAGEQFF. The CDR3 DNA follows: TGTGCCACCAGTGATTTGCCTGCAGGCGAGCAGTTCTTC.

This clone showed up just once. This chain joins TRBV3-1 (or the pseudogene TRBV3-2) and TRBJ2-3; 7 bases agree with TRBD1. With V trimmed by 0 bases and J by 0 bases, 3 bases remained unmatched. The CDR3 is 16 amino acids. Germline loops: CDR1 LGHDT, CDR2 YNNKEL (reference sequence). The DNA for the CDR3 is TGTGCCAGCAGCCAAGATAGGGGGCCTAGCACAGATACGCAGTATTTT. This encodes CASSQDRGPSTDTQYF.

This clone was seen once. The rearrangement uses TRBV7-2 and TRBJ1-3; 8 bases line up with TRBD1. J was trimmed by 7 bases and V by 5 bases; bases with no gene match: 10. This CDR3 has 15 residues. CDR1 is SGHTA, CDR2 FQGNSA, per germline. The CDR3 is CASSLGQGGSNTIYF. CDR3 coding DNA: TGTGCCAGCAGCCTCGGACAGGGCGGGTCGAACACCATATATTTT.

The chain combines TRBV19 with TRBJ2-7; 8 bases are shared with TRBD1. Germline assignment: CDR1 LNHDA and CDR2 SQIVND (reference sequence). V shed 3 bases and J 0 bases; nucleotides not matched to a gene: 4. The CDR3 totals 15 residues. The CDR3, as DNA: TGTGCCAGTAGTATCGGACAGGGACACTCCTACGAGCAGTACTTC. Translating it yields CASSIGQGHSYEQYF.

This clone was detected once. The rearrangement links TRBV6-6 to TRBJ2-5; unclear D gene. This CDR3 has 14 residues. CDR1 MNHNY and CDR2 SVGAGI come from the germline V gene (reference sequence). V was clipped by 1 base and J by 3 bases, with 9 bases between them. The CDR3 reads CASSYFAGEETQYF. DNA for the CDR3: TGTGCCAGCAGTTACTTTGCAGGTGAAGAGACCCAGTACTTC.

A few counts support this clone. The chain uses TRBV18 and TRBJ1-1, with unresolved D. Trimming took 3 bases from V and 1 from J, leaving 9 bases between them. The CDR3 contains 14 residues. Germline V gene sequence: CDR1 KGHSH, CDR2 LQKENI. The CDR3 reads CASSPSRANTEAFF. CDR3 DNA: TGTGCCAGCTCACCCTCGAGGGCGAACACTGAAGCTTTCTTT.

The chain uses TRBV7-2 and TRBJ1-1; D remains unclear. The CDR3 contains 13 residues. Germline V gene lookup returns CDR1 SGHTA and CDR2 FQGNSA. Trimming took 5 bases from V and 3 from J, leaving 10 bases between them. Here the CDR3 DNA reads TGTGCCAGCAGCCCCGCCCGGGACACTGAAGCTTTCTTT. Its protein product is CASSPARDTEAFF.

The chain joins TRBV14 to TRBJ2-3, with D possibly TRBD2 on 6 matching bases. Trimming took 1 base from V and 3 from J, leaving 26 bases between them. The germline V gene encodes CDR1 SGHDN and CDR2 FVKESK. The CDR3 has 20 residues. CDR3 DNA sequence: TGTGCCAGCAGCCAAGTGAGGAGGATGTCTGGAGGGGCCCGAACAGATACGCAGTATTTT. This encodes CASSQVRRMSGGARTDTQYF.

This chain connects TRBV5-1 to TRBJ2-7, with a tentative D call TRBD1 (6 bases). The CDR3 contains 15 residues. The V gene lost 2 bases and the J gene lost 0 bases, with 12 bases spanning the gap. The germline gives CDR1 SGHRS, CDR2 YFSETQ. The CDR3 loop is CASSLWTAPSYEQYF. Here the CDR3 DNA reads TGCGCCAGCAGCTTATGGACAGCACCCTCCTACGAGCAGTACTTC.

This sequence joins TRBV4-2 and TRBJ2-1, with 11 bases identical to TRBD2. The germline gives CDR1 LGHNA, CDR2 YNFKEQ. J gave up 12 bases and V 0 bases, and 10 bases lay outside the gene matches. The CDR3 spans 16 residues. In DNA, the CDR3 is TGTGCCAGCAGCCAAGACGTACTAGCGGGGGCCAGAGGGCAGTTCTTC. This encodes CASSQDVLAGARGQFF.

Comments on this clone: A junction end diverges from the germline sequence, so it may reflect a read error. This sequence joins TRBV29-1 and TRBJ1-1, with TRBD1 as a possible D gene (5 bases). From germline, CDR1 is SQVTM and CDR2 ANQGSEA. The CDR3 length is 14 residues. The CDR3 protein is CSIEVYRPNTEAFF. CDR3 in DNA: TGCAGCATTGAAGTATACAGGCCGAACACTGAAGCTTTCTTT.

This chain uses TRBV9 with TRBJ1-4; TRBD1 is a possible D gene (5 bases). The CDR3 extends over 17 amino acids. Trimming shortened V by 3 bases and J by 1 base, and 16 bases separated the two germline ends. Germline loops: CDR1 SGDLS, CDR2 YYNGEE. Here the CDR3 reads CASSASRGMGTNEKLFF. The DNA for the CDR3 is TGTGCCAGCAGCGCGTCCCGGGGGATGGGAACTAATGAAAAACTGTTTTTT.

This clone is categorized as medium-sized. This rearrangement joins TRBV6-2 or TRBV6-3 to TRBJ1-1; no clear D gene. The germline V gene has CDR1 MNHEY and CDR2 SVGEGT. The CDR3 loop spans 13 amino acids. The ends were cut back, 5 bases at V and 1 base at J, with 8 bases in the middle. In DNA, the CDR3 is TGTGCCAGCAGTACCGGGGAGAACACTGAAGCTTTCTTT. This codes for CASSTGENTEAFF.

The chain links TRBV7-3 to TRBJ2-3, with 10 bases that match TRBD2. Germline CDR1 is SGHTA and CDR2 is FQGTGA. With 5 bases clipped from V and 1 base from J, the junction kept 3 bases outside the gene matches. The length of the CDR3 is 15 residues. Here the CDR3 DNA reads TGTGCCAGCAGCAGCGGGGGGGCAGGCACAGATACGCAGTATTTT. Protein sequence: CASSSGGAGTDTQYF.

The chain joins TRBV28 to TRBJ1-2; 9 bases fit TRBD1. The CDR3 is 16 amino acids. Per the germline V gene, CDR1 is MDHEN and CDR2 is SYDVKM. With 1 base clipped from V and 4 bases from J, the junction kept 7 bases outside the gene matches. The CDR3 coding sequence is TGTGCCAGCAGTTTATCCAGACAGGGGGGTATCTATGGCTACACCTTC. Protein: CASSLSRQGGIYGYTF.